This T cell receptor (beta chain) derives from a study of cytomegalovirus exposure and HLA in healthy donors (TCRdb year 2017). As for the study more broadly: In an earlier analysis of approximately 640 of the donors, roughly 300 Gb of sequence data and 90 million to 120 million unique TCR beta sequences from about 190 million T cells were reported. A handful of DR-DQ haplotypes were handled as single units for association and clustering because linkage in the cohort was strong. The number of donors typed differed by locus, with 629-630 for A, B, C, DRB1 and DQB1, around 500 for DQA1, 600 to 610 for DPA1, and some 440 for DPB1. A separate validation cohort of over a hundred different subjects was used in addition to the roughly 640-subject first cohort. About 300 gigabases of sequencing data and approximately 84 million unique TCR sequences were included in an early release covering 500 to 750 HLA-typed donors. The study used immunosequencing to profile the T cell repertoires of hundreds of subjects and linked those repertoires to cytomegalovirus serostatus. Among roughly 400 genotyped donors of the cohort, an average of approximately 240,000 unique TCR beta nucleotide sequences was sequenced per donor, of which 15% to 20% were non-productive. Every discovery cohort repertoire had been produced on one sequencing platform. In the later analysis, no new phenotypic data were used to find candidate immune exposures; instead, reliance was placed on TCR beta sequences and their occurrence across donors. Donor age, sex, ethnicity and CMV serostatus were compiled alongside the repertoire data. To predict cytomegalovirus infection status, the study brought together high-throughput TCR immunosequencing, statistical association of individual TCRs with disease status, and machine learning. A later genetic analysis took genome-wide SNP genotypes for about 55% of the 666 donors and used that subset as a discovery cohort. Of the approximately 400 genotyped donors, approximately 83% fell in the genetic ancestry cluster associated with self-reported Caucasian donors. To study patterns of TCR occurrence, a later analysis re-analyzed previously published TCR beta repertoires from 600 to 750 donors and added high-resolution HLA genotyping. Class I and class II HLA loci were covered by the typing at four-digit resolution. The study was designed to test whether signatures of past pathogen exposure could be identified by cataloging public T cell receptors. An earlier analysis of some 500 of the donors used high-throughput TCR beta sequencing to judge whether each TCR beta V gene segment behaved as functional or pseudogenic.

Of note for this clone: Its antigen is not yet known. No much larger clone is present one base from it, and per-base qualities are unavailable.

The library was obtained by the immunoSEQ multiplex PCR assay. For the multiplex PCR, a mixture combining 60 forward primers for TCR Vbeta segments and 13 reverse primers for TCR Jbeta segments was used. Amplification of the CDR3 region of rearranged TCR beta genes was performed with a multiplex PCR assay on genomic DNA. The Illumina HiSeq System was used to sequence the amplified TCR beta libraries as 87-base-pair reads. In the original analysis: In a later analysis, some 80 million unique TCR beta chains were counted across the approximately 670 repertoires, and approximately 9.9 million of these chains were shared by at least two donors. Raw reads were error-corrected and collapsed into unique sequences with a nearest-neighbor algorithm that merged closely related sequences to remove PCR and sequencing errors. CDR3 sequences were aligned to IMGT reference sequences to assign V, D and J gene segments. Each retained sequence needed at least a six-nucleotide match to both a V gene segment and a J gene segment. A rearrangement counted as productive if the CDR3 had no stop codons and remained in frame with V and J, and every other rearrangement counted as non-productive. Following IMGT convention, CDR3 was defined as the stretch from the second conserved V-encoded cysteine up to the conserved J-encoded phenylalanine. The earlier analysis of more than 450 of the donors excluded sequences that lacked an unambiguous match to a single V gene segment. In an earlier analysis of approximately 610 of the donors, V segments were called functional above 56.7% productive rearrangements and were called segregating when the between-donor standard deviation exceeded 5%. A statistical classification framework was developed to diagnose cytomegalovirus status using the catalog of TCR beta chain sequences. A later analysis assigned V and J genes by comparing TCR nucleotide sequences with IMGT/GENE-DB human TR gene sequences. The TCRdist pipeline was used in a later analysis to assign CDR3 sequences and most-parsimonious VDJ recombination scenarios. In a later analysis, each TCR beta chain was defined by its CDR3 amino acid sequence together with its V-gene family, and reads lacking a unique V-gene family were excluded. A later analysis removed 500 to 600 highly shared, low-generation-probability nucleotide sequences to deal with suspected cross-contamination and a sequencing artifact. A later analysis calculated a clonal expansion index for each public chain from normalized within-repertoire ranks of inferred template counts. In a later analysis, generation probabilities were computed using a VDJ recombination model fitted to out-of-frame rearrangements, and the results were checked against IGoR. A later analysis scored TCR-TCR, TCR-HLA and TCR-CMV co-occurrence with hypergeometric tests, applying a repertoire-size bias correction to TCR pairs. False discovery rates were estimated in a later analysis by permuting HLA or CMV assignments 20 times. In a later analysis, co-occurring TCRs were grouped with DBSCAN, and TCRdist sequence similarity was added when clustering was performed within HLA-allele-positive subsets. Repertoires with fewer than 30,000 or more than 120,000 public chains were left out of co-occurrence clustering, as were five repertoires with anomalous nucleotide sharing. TCRdb took over this immuneACCESS table, retaining in-frame rearrangements with V and J assigned. Such tables are incomplete; in checked studies, under half of the missing clones stem from an unresolved V gene, and the remainder is unexplained. D and trimming were read from the DNA, whereas the V and J calls and clone size are those reported in that table. The sample includes fewer than 200,000 clones, with about 77% observed a single time. Jointly, the top ten make up about 7.9% of the sample.

Study-wide conclusions, independent of this receptor: Because HLA typing was missing for some donors at each locus, association tests included only the typed subset. Across donors, most TCR sequences were observed very rarely, whereas some public TCRs were present in many individuals. A later analysis found that HLA-associated TCR beta chains were more clonally expanded and had lower generation probabilities than equally common non-associated chains. Only TCR beta chains were sequenced in this cohort, and the absence of alpha or paired-chain data limited detectable features. In vitro tests confirmed that a few of the cytomegalovirus-associated TCR beta chains recognize cytomegalovirus antigens. The sequencing pipeline was judged likely to have produced a cluster of highly shared sequence variants as a technical artifact. A further reported finding was that TCR beta sequences accurately predicted the HLA-A and HLA-B alleles for most subjects in the first cohort. The classifier was reported to diagnose cytomegalovirus status with high specificity and sensitivity in both the original cohort and the validation cohort. In a later analysis, most CMV-associated TCR beta chains were found to appear HLA-restricted, with HLA associations seemingly driven largely by CMV exposure. CMV serostatus was the only immune exposure information available for the cohort. Correlated functional status among segregating V segments might reflect linkage disequilibrium, but an unknown experimental factor could not be ruled out. A later analysis associated about 16,000 TCR beta sequences with specific HLA alleles at a false discovery rate of 0.05. Strong co-occurrence of HLA alleles, especially DR and DQ, made assigning TCR associations to individual alleles difficult. A later analysis reported that several top co-occurrence clusters appeared linked to parvovirus B19, influenza, CMV and Epstein-Barr virus. A later genetic analysis reported fewer N-insertions in productive TCRs among donors in an Asian-associated ancestry cluster than the roughly 720-donor mean. Some IMGT-functional V segments, including TRBV6-2 and TRBV6-3, could not be distinguished by the 87-base-pair reads and were therefore excluded. The study listed 150 to 200 TCR beta chains as associated with cytomegalovirus. In a later analysis, TCR association rates were found to vary across HLA loci, with the most associated TCRs seen for DRB1 alleles and the fewest for HLA-C alleles. An earlier analysis of around 540 of the donors showed that most TCR beta V segments appeared in productive rearrangements either about 87% or about 30% of the time, which broadly matched IMGT annotations. The authors suggested that the approach could potentially be extended to other disease states and immunological phenotypes. Because counts were too low, about 18 rarely observed V segments, including chromosome 9 orphons, were excluded from the earlier analysis of some 540 of the donors. An association between a missense DCLRE1C variant and V-gene and J-gene trimming of TCR beta chains was found in a later genetic analysis and replicated in an independent cohort. Presence/absence analyses assumed roughly uniform sequencing depth across donors, an assumption that may not hold.

The cohort consisted of approximately 690 healthy bone marrow donors. At the time of sampling, all cohort members were nominally healthy, though unrecorded immune exposures were likely present. The donor was CMV seropositive and was included in the group of about 290 seropositive cohort members. Each donor provided a peripheral blood sample, and peripheral blood mononuclear cells were used for TCR beta sequencing. Genomic DNA extraction from the blood cell samples was performed with the Qiagen DNeasy Blood Extraction Kit. The CDR3 holds 13 amino acids from the cysteine to the phenylalanine. Only the CDR3 portion is preserved as DNA: 39 bases, with reading frame beginning at the first base. Germline trimming: 6 bases from V, 0 bases from J; junction bases outside gene matches: 1. The germline V gene provides CDR1 ENHRY and CDR2 SYGVKD.

The TCR sequence derives from a male donor in good health and CMV-seropositive. Sequencing was performed on PBMCs. The sequence is built from TRBV10-3 and TRBJ1-1; a stretch of 7 junction bases matches TRBD1. The CDR3 reads CAIRTGLNTEAFF. The bases are TGTGCCATCAGGACAGGGTTGAACACTGAAGCTTTCTTT.